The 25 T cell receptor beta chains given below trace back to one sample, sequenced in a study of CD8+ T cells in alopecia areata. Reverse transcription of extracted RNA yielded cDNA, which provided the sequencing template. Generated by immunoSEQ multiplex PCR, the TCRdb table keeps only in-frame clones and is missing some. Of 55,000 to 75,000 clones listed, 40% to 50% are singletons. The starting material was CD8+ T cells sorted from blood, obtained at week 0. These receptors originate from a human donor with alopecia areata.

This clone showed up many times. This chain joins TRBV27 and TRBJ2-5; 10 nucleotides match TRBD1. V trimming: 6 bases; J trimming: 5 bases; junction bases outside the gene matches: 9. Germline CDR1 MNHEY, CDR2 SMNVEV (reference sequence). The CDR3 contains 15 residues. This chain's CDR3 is CASRISTGGWETQYF. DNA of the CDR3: TGTGCCAGCAGAATCTCGACAGGGGGCTGGGAGACCCAGTACTTC.

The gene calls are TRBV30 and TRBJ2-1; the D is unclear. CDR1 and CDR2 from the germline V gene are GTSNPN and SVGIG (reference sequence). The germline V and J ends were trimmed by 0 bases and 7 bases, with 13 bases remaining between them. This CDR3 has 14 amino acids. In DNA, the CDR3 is TGTGCCTGGAGTGTAGTCCAGTCCGTGAATGAGCAGTTCTTC. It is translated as CAWSVVQSVNEQFF.

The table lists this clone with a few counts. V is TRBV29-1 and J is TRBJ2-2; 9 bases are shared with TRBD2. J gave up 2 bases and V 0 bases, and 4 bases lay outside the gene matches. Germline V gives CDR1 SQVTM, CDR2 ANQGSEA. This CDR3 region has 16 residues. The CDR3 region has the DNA TGCAGCGTTGAAGATCGGCGGGAGGGAAACACCGGGGAGCTGTTTTTT. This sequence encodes CSVEDRREGNTGELFF.

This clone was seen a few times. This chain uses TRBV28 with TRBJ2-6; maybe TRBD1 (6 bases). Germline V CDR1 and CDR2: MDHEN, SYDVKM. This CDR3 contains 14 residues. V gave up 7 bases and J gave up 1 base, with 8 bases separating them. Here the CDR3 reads CASKTGSGANVLTF. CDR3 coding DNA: TGTGCCAGCAAAACAGGGTCTGGGGCCAACGTCCTGACTTTC.

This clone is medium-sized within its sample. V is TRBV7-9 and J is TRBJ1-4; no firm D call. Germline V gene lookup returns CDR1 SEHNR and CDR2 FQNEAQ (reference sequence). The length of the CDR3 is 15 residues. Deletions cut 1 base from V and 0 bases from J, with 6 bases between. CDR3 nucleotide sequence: TGTGCCAGCAGCTTAGTATCAGCAACTAATGAAAAACTGTTTTTT. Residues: CASSLVSATNEKLFF. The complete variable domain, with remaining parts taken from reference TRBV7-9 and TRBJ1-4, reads DTGVSQNPRHKITKRGQNVTFRCDPISEHNRLYWYRQTLGQGPEFLTYFQNEAQLEKSRLLSDRFSAERPKGSFSTLEIQRTEQGDSAMYLCASSLVSATNEKLFFGSGTQLSVL.

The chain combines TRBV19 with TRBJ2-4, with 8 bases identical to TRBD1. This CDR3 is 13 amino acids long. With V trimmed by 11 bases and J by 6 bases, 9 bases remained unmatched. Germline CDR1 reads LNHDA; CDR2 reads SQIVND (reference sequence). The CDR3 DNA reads TGTGCCGGGTCCGACAGGGGCGGAAACATTCAGTACTTC. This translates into CAGSDRGGNIQYF. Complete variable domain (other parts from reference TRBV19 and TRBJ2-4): DGGITQSPKYLFRKEGQNVTLSCEQNLNHDAMYWYRQDPGQGLRLIYYSQIVNDFQKGDIAEGYSVSREKKESFPLTVTSAQKNPTAFYLCAGSDRGGNIQYFGAGTRLSVL.

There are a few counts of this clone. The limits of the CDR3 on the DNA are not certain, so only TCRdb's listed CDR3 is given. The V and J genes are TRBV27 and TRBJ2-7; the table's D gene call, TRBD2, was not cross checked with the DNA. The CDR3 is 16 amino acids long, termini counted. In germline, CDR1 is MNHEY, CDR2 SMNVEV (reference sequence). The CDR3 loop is CASSSSGLAASYEQYF.

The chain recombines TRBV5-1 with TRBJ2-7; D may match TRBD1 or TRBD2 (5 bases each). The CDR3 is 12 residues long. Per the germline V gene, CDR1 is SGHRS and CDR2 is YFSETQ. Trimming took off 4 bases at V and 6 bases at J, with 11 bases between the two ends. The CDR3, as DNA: TGCGCCAGCAGCCTCGGGACGAGCGAGCAGTACTTC. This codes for CASSLGTSEQYF.

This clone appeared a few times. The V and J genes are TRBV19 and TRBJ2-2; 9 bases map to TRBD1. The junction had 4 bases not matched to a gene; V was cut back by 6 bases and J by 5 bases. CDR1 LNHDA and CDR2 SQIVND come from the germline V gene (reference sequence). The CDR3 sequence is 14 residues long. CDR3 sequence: CASRTGTGTGELFF. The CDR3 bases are TGTGCCAGTAGGACCGGGACAGGGACCGGGGAGCTGTTTTTT.

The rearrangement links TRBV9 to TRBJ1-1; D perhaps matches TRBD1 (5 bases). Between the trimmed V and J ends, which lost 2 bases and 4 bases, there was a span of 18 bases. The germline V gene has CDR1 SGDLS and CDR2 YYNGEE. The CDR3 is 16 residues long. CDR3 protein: CASSVVRSGDGTEAFF. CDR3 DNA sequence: TGTGCCAGCAGCGTGGTTAGAAGCGGGGACGGCACTGAAGCTTTCTTT.

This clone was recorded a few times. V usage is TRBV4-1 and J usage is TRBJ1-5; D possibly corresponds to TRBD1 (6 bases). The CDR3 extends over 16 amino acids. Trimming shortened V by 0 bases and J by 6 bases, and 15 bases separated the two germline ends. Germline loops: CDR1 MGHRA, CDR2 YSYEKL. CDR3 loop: CASSQEGGGSLQPQHF. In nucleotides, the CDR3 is TGCGCCAGCAGCCAAGAAGGGGGGGGGAGTCTTCAGCCCCAGCATTTT.

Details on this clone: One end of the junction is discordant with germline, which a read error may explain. The CDR3 coding sequence is TGCGCCAGCAGTGACACGGGCCGAACCTACGATGAGCAGTTCTTC. Encoded protein: CASSDTGRTYDEQFF. This rearrangement joins TRBV4-1 to TRBJ2-1; no clear D gene. Germline values: CDR1 MGHRA, CDR2 YSYEKL. This CDR3 region has 15 residues.

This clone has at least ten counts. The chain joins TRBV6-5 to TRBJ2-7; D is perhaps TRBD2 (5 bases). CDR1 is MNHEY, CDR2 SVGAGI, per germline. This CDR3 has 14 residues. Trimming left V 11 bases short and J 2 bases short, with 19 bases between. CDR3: CAADPTSRAYEQYF. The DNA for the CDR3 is TGTGCCGCCGACCCTACTAGTCGCGCCTACGAGCAGTACTTC.

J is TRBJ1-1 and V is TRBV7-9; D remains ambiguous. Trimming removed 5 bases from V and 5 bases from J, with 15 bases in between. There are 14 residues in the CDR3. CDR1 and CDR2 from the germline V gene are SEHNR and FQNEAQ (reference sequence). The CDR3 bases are TGTGCCAGCAGCACCCCGGCGTCGGGGACTGAAGCTTTCTTT. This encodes CASSTPASGTEAFF.

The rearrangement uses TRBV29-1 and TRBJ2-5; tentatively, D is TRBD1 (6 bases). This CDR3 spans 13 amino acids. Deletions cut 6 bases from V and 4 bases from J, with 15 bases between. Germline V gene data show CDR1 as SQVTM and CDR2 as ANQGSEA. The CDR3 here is CSVDPTGRETQYF. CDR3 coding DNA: TGCAGCGTCGATCCTACAGGGAGAGAGACCCAGTACTTC.

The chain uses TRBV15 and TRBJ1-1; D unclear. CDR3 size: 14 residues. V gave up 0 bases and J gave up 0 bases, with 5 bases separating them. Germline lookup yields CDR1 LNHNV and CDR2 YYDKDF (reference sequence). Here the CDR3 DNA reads TGTGCCACCAGCAGAGACAGGTTGAACACTGAAGCTTTCTTT. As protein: CATSRDRLNTEAFF.

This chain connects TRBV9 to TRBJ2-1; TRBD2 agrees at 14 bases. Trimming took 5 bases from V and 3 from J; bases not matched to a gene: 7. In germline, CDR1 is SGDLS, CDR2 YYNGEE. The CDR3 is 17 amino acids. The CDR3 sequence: CASRPGLAGVYYNEQFF. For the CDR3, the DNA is TGTGCCAGCAGGCCGGGACTAGCGGGAGTCTACTACAATGAGCAGTTCTTC.

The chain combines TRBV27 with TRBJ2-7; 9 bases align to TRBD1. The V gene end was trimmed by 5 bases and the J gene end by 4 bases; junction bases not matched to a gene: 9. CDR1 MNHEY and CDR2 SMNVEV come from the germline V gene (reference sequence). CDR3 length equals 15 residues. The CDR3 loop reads CASSLPGTGIYEQYF. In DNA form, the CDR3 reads TGTGCCAGCAGTCTCCCCGGGACAGGGATATACGAGCAGTACTTC.

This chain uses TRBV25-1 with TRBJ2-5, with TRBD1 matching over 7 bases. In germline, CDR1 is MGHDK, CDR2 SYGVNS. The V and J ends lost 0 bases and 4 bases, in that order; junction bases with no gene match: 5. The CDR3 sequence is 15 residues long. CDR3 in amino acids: CASSEYTTGSETQYF. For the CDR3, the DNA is TGTGCCAGCAGTGAATACACGACAGGGTCAGAGACCCAGTACTTC.

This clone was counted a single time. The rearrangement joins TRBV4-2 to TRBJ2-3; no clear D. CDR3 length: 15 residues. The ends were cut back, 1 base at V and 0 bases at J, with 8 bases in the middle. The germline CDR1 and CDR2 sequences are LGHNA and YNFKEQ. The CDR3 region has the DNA TGTGCCAGCAGCCAAGGCCTGCAAAGCACAGATACGCAGTATTTT. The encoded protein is CASSQGLQSTDTQYF.

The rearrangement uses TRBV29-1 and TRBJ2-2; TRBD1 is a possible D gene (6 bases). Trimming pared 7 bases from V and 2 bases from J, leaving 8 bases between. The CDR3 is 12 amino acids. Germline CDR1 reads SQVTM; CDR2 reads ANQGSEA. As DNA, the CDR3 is TGCAGCGCGGACAGTAACACCGGGGAGCTGTTTTTT. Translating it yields CSADSNTGELFF.

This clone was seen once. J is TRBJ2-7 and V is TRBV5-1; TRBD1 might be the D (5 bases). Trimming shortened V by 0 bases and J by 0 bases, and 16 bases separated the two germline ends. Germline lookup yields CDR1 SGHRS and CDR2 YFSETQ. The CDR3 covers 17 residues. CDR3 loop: CASSLGQGGRSSYEQYF. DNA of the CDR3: TGCGCCAGCAGCTTGGGGCAGGGCGGTAGGAGCTCCTACGAGCAGTACTTC.

The CDR3 nucleotides are TGTGCCAGTACCTGGGGGACAGGGGAAACTGAAGCTTTCTTT. As protein: CASTWGTGETEAFF. This chain links TRBV19 with TRBJ1-1, with TRBD1 matching over 10 bases. CDR1 and CDR2 from the germline V gene are LNHDA and SQIVND (reference sequence). The CDR3 has 14 amino acids. Trimming at V came to 7 bases and at J to 5 bases, leaving 7 bases not matched to a gene.

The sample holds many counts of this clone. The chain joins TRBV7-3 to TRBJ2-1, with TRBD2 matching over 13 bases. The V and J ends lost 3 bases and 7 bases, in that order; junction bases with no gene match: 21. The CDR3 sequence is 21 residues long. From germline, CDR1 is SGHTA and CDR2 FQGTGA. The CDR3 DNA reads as TGTGCCAGCAGCTTGGGGAGTGGGGCTAACGGCGGGGGACTAGCGGGGAATGAGCAGTTCTTC. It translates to CASSLGSGANGGGLAGNEQFF.

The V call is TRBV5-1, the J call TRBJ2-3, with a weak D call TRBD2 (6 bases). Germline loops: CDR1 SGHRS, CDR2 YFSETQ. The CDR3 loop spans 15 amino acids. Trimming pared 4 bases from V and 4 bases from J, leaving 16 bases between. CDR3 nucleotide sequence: TGCGCCAGCAGCAATTCCGGGGGATTGGCAGATACGCAGTATTTT. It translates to CASSNSGGLADTQYF.